The present T cell receptor (beta chain) was sequenced within a study of T cells expressing NK-cell markers. On this clonotype: Its specificity is not known.

The CDR3 has 16 residues. CDR1 and CDR2 from the germline V gene are SGHTA and FQGNSA. Each CDR3 protein gets one entry in TCRdb, which reprocessed the 5' RACE reads and gives no DNA. This listing includes 300,000 to 450,000 distinct CDR3 sequences. Study-level points and caveats: Uncertainty persisted over the HCMV specificity of expanded NKG2C+ T cell clones. Several donors showed dominant NKG2C+ clonotypes comprising about 1.0-7.0% of their CD8+ T cells.

Sequencing was done on a sample of blood T cells: a sorted CD56 or NKG2C T cell subset, CD4+ or CD8+ T cells, or bulk PBMC T cells (not recorded which). The V and J genes are TRBV7-2 and TRBJ2-3; TCRdb's D call of TRBD2 is untestable without DNA. The origin of this receptor is a man aged 18-75 years in good health. CDR3 protein: CASSPAHSYVTDTQYF.